One sample yielded the 12 T cell receptor beta chains listed below, sequenced in a study of T cell clonality in common variable immunodeficiency. Study-level points and caveats: Reportedly, TCR beta sequences from common variable immunodeficiency showed fewer deletions and N-nucleotide insertions.

These receptors' antigens are unknown. Assay used: immunoSEQ multiplex PCR; TCRdb lists only in-frame clones, some missing. The profile covers about 18,000 clones, none occurring a single time. Sequenced sample: peripheral blood mononuclear cells. Source of these receptors: a human donor with common variable immunodeficiency.

This clone was found a few times. The CDR3: CSARGGFQETQYF. The DNA read from the CDR3 is TGCAGTGCTAGAGGAGGTTTTCAAGAGACC. The chain carries TRBV20-1 and TRBJ2-5; D gene unclear. The read gets to within 3 residues of the CDR3 end, and the germline J gene fills in the rest. Germline lookup yields CDR1 DFQATT and CDR2 SNEGSKA (reference sequence). The V and J ends lost 1 base and 2 bases respectively, with 8 bases between them. The CDR3 runs 13 residues.

This clone was recorded at least ten times. The read comes to an end 3 residues before the CDR3 does, leaving the germline J gene to fill in the end. The rearrangement uses TRBV5-4 and TRBJ1-2; D gene uncertain. The germline CDR1 and CDR2 sequences are SGHNT and YYREEE (reference sequence). CDR3 length equals 12 residues. Between the trimmed V and J ends, which lost 4 bases and 6 bases, there was a span of 10 bases. CDR3 DNA (partial): TGTGCCAGCAGCCTGATGCGGGATGGC. Residues: CASSLMRDG. The full CDR3 reads CASSLMRDGYTF.

This clone was recorded many times. The CDR3 sequence is CSARRQNTEAFF. The CDR3 DNA, read in part, is TGCAGTGCTCGCCGACAGAACACTGAA. V usage is TRBV20-1 and J usage is TRBJ1-1; D not resolved. The sequenced fragment ends 3 residues before the CDR3 boundary, so the rest is inferred from the germline J gene. This CDR3 is 12 amino acids long. Germline V gives CDR1 DFQATT, CDR2 SNEGSKA (reference sequence). Trimming left V 5 bases short and J 1 base short, with 8 bases between.

Many counts were recorded for this clone. The CDR3 reads CASQRDGGLNEQFF. The sequenced CDR3 bases are TGTGCCAGCCAGCGGGACGGAGGGCTCAATGAG. J is TRBJ2-1 and V is TRBV4-2; 7 bases line up with TRBD2. The CDR3 extends 3 residues past the end of the read, so its final part is completed from the germline J gene. The CDR3 is 14 amino acids. V lost 8 bases, J lost 6 bases, and 10 bases stayed unmatched. Germline loops: CDR1 LGHNA, CDR2 YNFKEQ.

In regard to this clone: Read data end 3 residues before the CDR3 end; the end is taken from the germline J gene. V usage is TRBV11-2 and J usage is TRBJ2-5; D is undetermined. V lost 1 base, J lost 3 bases, and 6 bases lay in between. The CDR3 spans 13 residues. Germline CDR1 SGHAT, CDR2 FQNNGV. The sequenced part of the CDR3 DNA is TGTGCCAGCAGCTTAGGTCCAGAAGAGACC. Protein product: CASSLGPEET. The full CDR3 reads CASSLGPEETQYF.

At least ten counts were recorded for this clone. The CDR3 is cut off 3 residues early in the read; its end comes from the germline J gene. This sequence joins TRBV6-2 or TRBV6-3 and TRBJ1-4; no definite D call. Germline V gives CDR1 MNHEY, CDR2 SVGEGT. The CDR3 is 15 residues long. V lost 4 bases to trimming and J lost 3 bases, with 12 bases between them. Partial CDR3 DNA: TGTGCCAGCAGTTTCTACGTAAGCGCTAATGAAAAA. Its translation is CASSFYVSANEK. The whole CDR3 reads CASSFYVSANEKLFF.

Concerning this clone: Read data end 3 residues before the CDR3 end; the end is taken from the germline J gene. This sequence joins TRBV19 and TRBJ1-2; D is unresolved. V lost 5 bases to trimming and J lost 7 bases, with 20 bases between them. The CDR3 is 15 residues long. Per germline, CDR1 LNHDA and CDR2 SQIVND (reference sequence). The chain's CDR3 is CASSPDQHTTFGYTF. The CDR3 bases that were read are TGTGCCAGTAGTCCCGATCAACACACAACCTTTGGC.

This clone occurred many times. The CDR3 end falls 3 residues outside the read, so it is completed with the germline J gene. The chain carries TRBV27 and TRBJ2-1; 12 bases map to TRBD2. The CDR3 is 14 residues long. The germline CDR1 and CDR2 sequences are MNHEY and SMNVEV (reference sequence). The trim removed 7 bases at V and 9 bases at J, leaving 7 bases unmatched. CDR3 region: CASTTLAGGPEQFF. The covered CDR3 bases are TGTGCCAGCACCACTCTAGCGGGAGGGCCTGAG.

This clone was detected a few times. CDR3: CASSRGLAESSYNEQFF. The CDR3 DNA, read in part, is TGTGCCAGTAGTAGAGGACTAGCGGAGAGCTCCTACAATGAG. The chain has TRBV19 and TRBJ2-1; TRBD2 agrees at 10 bases. The CDR3 goes on 3 residues after the read ends, and that part is filled in from the germline J gene. Germline loops: CDR1 LNHDA, CDR2 SQIVND (reference sequence). CDR3 length equals 17 residues. With 4 bases clipped from V and 0 bases from J, the junction kept 6 bases outside the gene matches.

This clone was found a few times. The CDR3 end lies 3 residues beyond the end of the read and is filled in from the germline J gene. The V and J genes are TRBV7-9 and TRBJ1-4; possible D gene TRBD1, 5 bases. CDR1 is SEHNR and CDR2 is FQNEAQ in the germline V gene (reference sequence). Trimming removed 2 bases from V and 7 bases from J, with 11 bases in between. The CDR3 length is 14 residues. CDR3 sequence: CASSLSQGGEKLFF. The part of the CDR3 DNA that was read is TGTGCCAGCAGCTTATCCCAGGGTGGTGAAAAA.

Many counts were recorded for this clone. The read gets to within 3 residues of the CDR3 end, and the germline J gene fills in the rest. This chain links TRBV7-8 with TRBJ2-5; 7 bases match TRBD2. The CDR3 loop spans 16 amino acids. Germline-derived CDR1 and CDR2 are SGHVS and FQNEAQ. J was trimmed by 4 bases and V by 5 bases; bases with no gene match: 13. CDR3 region: CASSPRETVAGETQYF. Incomplete CDR3 DNA: TGTGCCAGCAGCCCACGAGAGACTGTAGCGGGAGAGACC.

In the case of this clone: The CDR3 is cut off 3 residues early in the read; its end comes from the germline J gene. The J gene is TRBJ2-5, the V gene TRBV2; D ambiguous. CDR1 is SNHLY and CDR2 is FYNNEI in the germline V gene. CDR3 length equals 13 residues. The germline V and J ends were trimmed by 6 bases and 4 bases, with 12 bases remaining between them. The CDR3 here is CASRARSGETQYF. CDR3 bases read: TGTGCCAGCAGAGCACGGTCGGGAGAGACC.